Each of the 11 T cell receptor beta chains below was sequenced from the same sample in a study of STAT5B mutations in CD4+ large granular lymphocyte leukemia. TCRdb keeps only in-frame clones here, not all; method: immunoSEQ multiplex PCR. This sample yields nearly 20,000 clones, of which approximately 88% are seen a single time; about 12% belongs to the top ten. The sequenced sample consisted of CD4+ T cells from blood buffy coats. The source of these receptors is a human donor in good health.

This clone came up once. In DNA form, the CDR3 reads TGTGCCAGCAGCTTAGATCAGGGGGGAAACACCATATATTTT. Translation: CASSLDQGGNTIYF. V and J are TRBV7-7 and TRBJ1-3, with D perhaps matching TRBD1 (6 bases). The CDR3 is made up of 14 amino acids. Trimming pared 1 base from V and 4 bases from J, leaving 8 bases between. Germline values: CDR1 SSHAT, CDR2 FNYEAQ (reference sequence).

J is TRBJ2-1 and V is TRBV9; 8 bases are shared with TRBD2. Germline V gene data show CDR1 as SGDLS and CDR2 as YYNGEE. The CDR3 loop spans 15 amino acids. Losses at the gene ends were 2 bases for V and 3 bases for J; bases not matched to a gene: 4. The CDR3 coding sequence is TGTGCCAGCAGCGTCATGGGGACTAGCTACAATGAGCAGTTCTTC. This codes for CASSVMGTSYNEQFF.

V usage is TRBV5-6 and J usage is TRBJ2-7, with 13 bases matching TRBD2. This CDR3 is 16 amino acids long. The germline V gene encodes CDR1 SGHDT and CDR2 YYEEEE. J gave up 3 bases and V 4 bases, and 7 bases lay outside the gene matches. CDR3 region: CASSPRTSGRIYEQYF. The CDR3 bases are TGTGCCAGCAGCCCCCGGACTAGCGGGAGAATCTACGAGCAGTACTTC.

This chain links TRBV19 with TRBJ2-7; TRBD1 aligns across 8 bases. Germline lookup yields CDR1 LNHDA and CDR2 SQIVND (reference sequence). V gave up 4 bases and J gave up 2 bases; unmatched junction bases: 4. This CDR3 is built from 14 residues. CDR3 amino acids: CASSRGQGTYEQYF. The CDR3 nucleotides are TGTGCCAGTAGTAGAGGACAGGGTACCTACGAGCAGTACTTC.

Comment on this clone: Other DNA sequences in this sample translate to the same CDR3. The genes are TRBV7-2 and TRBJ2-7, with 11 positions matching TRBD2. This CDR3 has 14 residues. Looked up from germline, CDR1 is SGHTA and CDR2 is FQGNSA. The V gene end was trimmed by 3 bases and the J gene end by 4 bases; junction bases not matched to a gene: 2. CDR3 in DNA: TGTGCCAGCAGCTTTACTAGCGGGAGTTACGAGCAGTACTTC. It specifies CASSFTSGSYEQYF. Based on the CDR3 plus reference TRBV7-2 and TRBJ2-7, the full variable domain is GAGVSQSPSNKVTEKGKDVELRCDPISGHTALYWYRQSLGQGLEFLIYFQGNSAPDKSGLPSDRFSAERTGGSVSTLTIQRTQQEDSAVYLCASSFTSGSYEQYFGPGTRLTVT.

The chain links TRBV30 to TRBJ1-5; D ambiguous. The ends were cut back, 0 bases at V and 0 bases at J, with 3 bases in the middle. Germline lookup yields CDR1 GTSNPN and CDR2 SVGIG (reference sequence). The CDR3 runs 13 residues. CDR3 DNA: TGTGCCTGGAGTGTAAGTAGCAATCAGCCCCAGCATTTT. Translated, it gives CAWSVSSNQPQHF.

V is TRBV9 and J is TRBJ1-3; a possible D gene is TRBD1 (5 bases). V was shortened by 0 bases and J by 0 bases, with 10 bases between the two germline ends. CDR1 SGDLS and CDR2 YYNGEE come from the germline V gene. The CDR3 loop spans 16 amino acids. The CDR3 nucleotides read TGTGCCAGCAGCGTAGCTATCGGGACCTCTGGAAACACCATATATTTT. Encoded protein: CASSVAIGTSGNTIYF.

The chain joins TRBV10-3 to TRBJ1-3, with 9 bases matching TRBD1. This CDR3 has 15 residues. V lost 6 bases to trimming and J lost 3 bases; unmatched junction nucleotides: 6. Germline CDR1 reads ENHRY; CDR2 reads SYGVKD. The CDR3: CAISPPTGGGNTIYF. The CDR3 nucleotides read TGTGCCATCAGCCCTCCGACAGGGGGTGGAAACACCATATATTTT.

The CDR3 nucleotides are TGTGCCAGTAGCGCCCCAAGCGGAGAGACCCAGTACTTC. Amino acids: CASSAPSGETQYF. The chain is built from TRBV19 and TRBJ2-5; D might be TRBD2 (5 bases). The length of the CDR3 is 13 residues. CDR1 LNHDA and CDR2 SQIVND come from the germline V gene (reference sequence). V lost 6 bases and J 4 bases, leaving 12 bases between the germline ends.

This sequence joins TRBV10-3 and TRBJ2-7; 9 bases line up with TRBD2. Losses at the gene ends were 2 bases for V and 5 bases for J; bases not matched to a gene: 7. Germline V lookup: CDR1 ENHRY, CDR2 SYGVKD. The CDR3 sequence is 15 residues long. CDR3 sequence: CAISEAPSGKDEQYF. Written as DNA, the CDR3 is TGTGCCATCAGTGAGGCCCCTAGCGGGAAGGACGAGCAGTACTTC.

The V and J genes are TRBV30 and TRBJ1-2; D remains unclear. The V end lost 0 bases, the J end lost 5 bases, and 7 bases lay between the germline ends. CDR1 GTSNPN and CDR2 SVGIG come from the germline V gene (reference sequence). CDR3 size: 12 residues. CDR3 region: CAWSVQTYGYTF. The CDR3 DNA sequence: TGTGCCTGGAGTGTACAAACTTATGGCTACACCTTC.